The clone carrying this T cell receptor beta chain occurred many times. Trimming pared 3 bases from V and 4 bases from J, leaving 8 bases between. CDR1 and CDR2 (germline): SGDLS, YYNGEE. There are 13 residues in the CDR3. This sample is drawn from a study of early T cells in non-severe SARS-CoV-2 infection. TCRdb analysed the 5' RACE reads with MiXCR anew, one entry per CDR3 protein. The sample consists of 30,000 to 40,000 distinct CDR3 sequences, under 7% of them appearing once. The receptor was derived from an adult who was a healthcare worker with PCR-confirmed SARS-CoV-2 infection or an uninfected control (not recorded which). This chain uses TRBV9 with TRBJ1-3; unclear D gene. The material sequenced was whole blood. The CDR3 DNA sequence: TGTGCCAGCAGCGCCGACATCGGAAACACCATATATTTT. Translated: CASSADIGNTIYF.